This T cell receptor (beta chain) was captured in a study of blood T cell repertoires in COVID-19. Study as a whole: Sites across the United States, Italy and Spain contributed samples from acute and convalescent COVID-19. The cDNA or gDNA used as material had been derived from T cells, B-cell-depleted T cells, or PBMCs.

This CDR3 comprises 13 residues. Unmatched junction bases numbered 2, after V lost 6 bases and J lost 1 base. The method was immunoSEQ multiplex PCR; TCRdb's version includes in-frame clones alone and lacks a portion of them. The table includes approximately 290,000 clones, roughly 89% detected once. Recruits, aged roughly 18 to 100 years, lived in around 24 US areas. Clinical histories supplied by participants themselves formed the basis of cohort assignment. The TCR was taken from a woman aged 18-35 years with acute COVID-19. The chain uses TRBV12-3 or TRBV12-4 and TRBJ2-7; 8 positions agree with TRBD1. Material: PBMCs or T cells enriched from blood (not recorded which). The CDR3: CASSWTGSYEQYF. The DNA of the CDR3 is TGTGCCAGCAGCTGGACAGGGTCCTACGAGCAGTACTTC.